This passage covers 26 T cell receptor beta chains from one sample sequenced in a study of identical twins. Each CDR3 protein is one row after TCRdb ran MiXCR on the 5' RACE reads. The table includes hundreds of thousands of distinct CDR3 sequences, approximately 25% detected once. These same records also appear under a second study, on T cells expressing NK-cell markers.

The sequenced sample consisted of CD4+ T cells sorted from blood. These receptors were collected from a young woman in good health.

This chain uses TRBV4-3 with TRBJ2-1, with 12 bases aligning to TRBD2. CDR1 and CDR2 from the germline V gene are LGHNA and YSLEER. There are 16 residues in the CDR3. Losses at the gene ends were 0 bases for V and 7 bases for J; bases not matched to a gene: 4. CDR3 DNA: TGCGCCAGCAGCCAAGATGCCGGACTAGCGGGGAATGAGCAGTTCTTC. It yields the protein CASSQDAGLAGNEQFF.

This chain uses TRBV6-5 with TRBJ1-6; D remains unclear. Germline values: CDR1 MNHEY, CDR2 SVGAGI. The CDR3 is 12 residues long. V lost 6 bases, J lost 12 bases, and 12 bases lay in between. The DNA for the CDR3 is TGTGCCAGCAGCGGACGTGGCTTACCCCTCCACTTT. It translates to CASSGRGLPLHF.

In its sample, this clonotype was seen many times. V is TRBV20-1 and J is TRBJ1-1; D is uncertain. The germline CDR1 and CDR2 sequences are DFQATT and SNEGSKA (reference sequence). The V end was cut by 4 bases, the J end by 4 bases, with 13 bases between. CDR3 length equals 13 residues. CDR3: CSANGPSTTEAFF. The CDR3 bases are TGCAGTGCTAACGGCCCATCCACCACTGAAGCTTTCTTT.

The rearrangement links TRBV9 to TRBJ2-1; 7 bases map to TRBD2. The V gene end was trimmed by 0 bases and the J gene end by 5 bases; junction bases not matched to a gene: 5. This CDR3 has 15 residues. Germline V gives CDR1 SGDLS, CDR2 YYNGEE. DNA for the CDR3: TGTGCCAGCAGCGTAGGTCAAGCGGGGAACAATGAGCAGTTCTTC. It encodes CASSVGQAGNNEQFF.

This clonotype occurred a few times. The chain joins TRBV24-1 to TRBJ2-1; 9 positions agree with TRBD1. J gave up 5 bases and V 3 bases, and 4 bases lay outside the gene matches. Germline V gene lookup returns CDR1 KGHDR and CDR2 SFDVKD. The CDR3 is 15 residues long. The CDR3 loop is CATSDPGTGHNEQFF. In nucleotides, the CDR3 is TGTGCCACCAGTGATCCCGGGACAGGGCACAATGAGCAGTTCTTC.

This clonotype was counted between two and nine times. The rearrangement links TRBV15 to TRBJ1-1, with D possibly matching TRBD1 (6 bases). V was shortened by 0 bases and J by 4 bases, with 12 bases between the two germline ends. The CDR3 extends over 15 amino acids. Germline assignment: CDR1 LNHNV and CDR2 YYDKDF (reference sequence). The CDR3, as DNA: TGTGCCACCAGCAGAGAAGTTGGGGGGCTCACTGAAGCTTTCTTT. This encodes CATSREVGGLTEAFF. Supplemented by reference TRBV15 and TRBJ1-1, the full variable domain reads DAMVIQNPRYQVTQFGKPVTLSCSQTLNHNVMYWYQQKSSQAPKLLFHYYDKDFNNEADTPDNFQSRRPNTSFCFLDIRSPGLGDTAMYLCATSREVGGLTEAFFGQGTRLTVV.

This clonotype was recorded a few times. The rearrangement joins TRBV12-3 or TRBV12-4 to TRBJ2-7; perhaps TRBD2 as D (7 bases). V was clipped by 6 bases and J by 3 bases, with 15 bases between them. This CDR3 is built from 14 residues. The CDR3 is CASRPGRGLYEQYF. The CDR3 nucleotides read TGTGCCAGCAGACCGGGGCGGGGGCTCTACGAGCAGTACTTC.

There are a few counts of this clonotype. The rearrangement links TRBV7-9 to TRBJ2-5; D call uncertain. V dropped 8 bases and J dropped 5 bases, with 15 bases sitting between them. This CDR3 is 13 amino acids long. Germline CDR1 is SEHNR and CDR2 is FQNEAQ (reference sequence). The CDR3 nucleotides are TGTGCCAGCCTCCCGGTTGGCCGGGAGACCCAGTACTTC. Translated: CASLPVGRETQYF.

This clonotype came up once. The J gene is TRBJ2-1, the V gene TRBV4-1, with 15 bases lining up with TRBD2. Looked up from germline, CDR1 is MGHRA and CDR2 is YSYEKL. The CDR3 spans 15 residues. The V segment lost 3 bases and the J segment 13 bases; nucleotides outside the gene matches: 7. The CDR3 bases are TGCGCCAGCAGCCACCCGGGACTAGCGGGGGGCCCTCAGTTCTTC. Protein: CASSHPGLAGGPQFF.

The V and J genes are TRBV20-1 and TRBJ2-7; D is possibly TRBD2 (6 bases). The CDR3 extends over 15 amino acids. The germline V and J ends were trimmed by 3 bases and 3 bases, with 18 bases remaining between them. Per the germline V gene, CDR1 is DFQATT and CDR2 is SNEGSKA (reference sequence). The CDR3 DNA follows: TGCAGTGCTAGGAGAATTCTTAGCGGCCTCTACGAGCAGTACTTC. The encoded protein is CSARRILSGLYEQYF.

The chain combines TRBV7-9 with TRBJ1-2, with 7 bases that match TRBD1. This CDR3 contains 15 residues. V shed 1 base and J 0 bases; nucleotides not matched to a gene: 2. Germline CDR1 SEHNR, CDR2 FQNEAQ (reference sequence). CDR3 in DNA: TGTGCCAGCAGCTTAGACACAGGGGCTAACTATGGCTACACCTTC. Protein sequence: CASSLDTGANYGYTF.

The V and J genes are TRBV10-3 and TRBJ2-5; D possibly uses TRBD1 or TRBD2 (5 bases each). The germline CDR1 and CDR2 sequences are ENHRY and SYGVKD. Trimming left V 5 bases short and J 1 base short, with 8 bases between. The CDR3 runs to 13 residues. The CDR3 sequence is CAISHGGQETQYF. The CDR3 region has the DNA TGTGCCATCAGTCATGGGGGCCAAGAGACCCAGTACTTC.

This clonotype was recorded a few times. This sequence joins TRBV20-1 and TRBJ2-1, with 11 positions matching TRBD2. V shed 5 bases and J 3 bases; nucleotides not matched to a gene: 6. The CDR3 spans 15 residues. Germline CDR1 DFQATT, CDR2 SNEGSKA (reference sequence). Here the CDR3 DNA reads TGCAGTGCTGGGACTAGCGGCACCCTCTACAATGAGCAGTTCTTC. Translated, it gives CSAGTSGTLYNEQFF.

The chain carries TRBV11-2 and TRBJ2-1; possibly TRBD1 or TRBD2 for D (5 bases each). Germline-derived CDR1 and CDR2 are SGHAT and FQNNGV. V was pared by 3 bases and J by 9 bases, with 12 bases between. This CDR3 has 13 residues. The CDR3 DNA reads as TGTGCCAGCAGCTTCCGTGATGGGGGTGAGCAGTTCTTC. Amino acids: CASSFRDGGEQFF. Supplemented by reference TRBV11-2 and TRBJ2-1, the full variable domain reads EAGVAQSPRYKIIEKRQSVAFWCNPISGHATLYWYQQILGQGPKLLIQFQNNGVVDDSQLPKDRFSAERLKGVDSTLKIQPAKLEDSAVYLCASSFRDGGEQFFGPGTRLTVL.

This clonotype was seen a handful of times. The V call is TRBV7-9, the J call TRBJ2-5, with D unclear. The CDR3 runs to 15 residues. V gave up 1 base and J gave up 4 bases, with 13 bases separating them. Germline V gene sequence: CDR1 SEHNR, CDR2 FQNEAQ (reference sequence). The CDR3 DNA is TGTGCCAGCAGCTTAGGTCCAACTCGCCGAGAGACCCAGTACTTC. As protein: CASSLGPTRRETQYF.

The V call is TRBV6-5, the J call TRBJ1-2; perhaps TRBD1 as D (5 bases). In germline, CDR1 is MNHEY, CDR2 SVGAGI. Trimming cost V 4 bases and J 7 bases, with 16 bases left between them. This CDR3 spans 14 amino acids. CDR3 DNA: TGTGCCAGCAGTTCTGGGGTTGGGGGTTCTGGCTACACCTTC. Translated, it gives CASSSGVGGSGYTF.

The chain uses TRBV3-1 and TRBJ2-2; D might be TRBD1 (5 bases). This CDR3 is built from 15 residues. Looked up from germline, CDR1 is LGHDT and CDR2 is YNNKEL (reference sequence). Deletions cut 1 base from V and 3 bases from J, with 9 bases between. As DNA, the CDR3 is TGTGCCAGCAGCCAAGCAGGGTATGACACCGGGGAGCTGTTTTTT. Protein product: CASSQAGYDTGELFF.

The V gene is TRBV29-1, the J gene TRBJ2-7; perhaps D is TRBD1 or TRBD2 (5 bases each). The CDR3 is 14 residues long. Trimming pared 5 bases from V and 5 bases from J, leaving 19 bases between. Germline assignment: CDR1 SQVTM and CDR2 ANQGSEA. The CDR3, as DNA: TGCAGCGTTTACCGGGACCTCGAGGCCGACGAGCAGTACTTC. Encoded protein: CSVYRDLEADEQYF.

The V call is TRBV27, the J call TRBJ1-6; 9 bases align to TRBD1. After removal of 5 bases from V and 9 bases from J, the junction contained 5 bases not matched to a gene. Germline CDR1 reads MNHEY; CDR2 reads SMNVEV (reference sequence). This CDR3 has 14 amino acids. The CDR3 coding sequence is TGTGCCAGCAGTCGGACAGGGGATCCTTCACCCCTCCACTTT. Amino acids: CASSRTGDPSPLHF.

This clonotype has more than one count but fewer than ten. The genes are TRBV29-1 and TRBJ2-7; D gene unclear. V was shortened by 4 bases and J by 2 bases, with 6 bases between the two germline ends. The CDR3 is 11 residues long. Germline-derived CDR1 and CDR2 are SQVTM and ANQGSEA. The DNA for the CDR3 is TGCAGCGTTGGTGACACCTACGAGCAGTACTTC. Its translation is CSVGDTYEQYF.

The V and J genes are TRBV20-1 and TRBJ2-3, with 11 bases matching TRBD2. There are 14 residues in the CDR3. Germline V CDR1 and CDR2: DFQATT, SNEGSKA (reference sequence). V lost 5 bases, J lost 4 bases, and 5 bases stayed unmatched. For the CDR3, the DNA is TGCAGTGCTTTGACTAGCGGGATGGCAGATACGCAGTATTTT. This encodes CSALTSGMADTQYF.

The chain employs TRBV5-1 and TRBJ1-2; D may be TRBD1 (6 bases). The CDR3 is made up of 15 amino acids. Per the germline V gene, CDR1 is SGHRS and CDR2 is YFSETQ. V was shortened by 0 bases and J by 1 base, with 10 bases between the two germline ends. The CDR3 DNA reads as TGCGCCAGCAGCTTGGCGGGGGGCCATAACTATGGCTACACCTTC. It codes for CASSLAGGHNYGYTF.

The chain's CDR3 is CASSTRGGQETQYF. CDR3 DNA: TGTGCCAGCAGTACCCGGGGGGGCCAGGAGACCCAGTACTTC. The V and J genes are TRBV12-3 or TRBV12-4 and TRBJ2-5; 8 bases match TRBD2. The CDR3 sequence is 14 residues long. With 5 bases clipped from V and 5 bases from J, the junction kept 7 bases outside the gene matches.

V and J are TRBV20-1 and TRBJ1-4, with 11 bases that match TRBD1. Germline CDR1 is DFQATT and CDR2 is SNEGSKA (reference sequence). With V trimmed by 5 bases and J by 3 bases, 8 bases remained unmatched. The length of the CDR3 is 16 residues. Here the CDR3 reads CSASLGQGASNEKLFF. CDR3 coding DNA: TGCAGTGCTTCCCTTGGACAGGGGGCCTCTAATGAAAAACTGTTTTTT.

This chain connects TRBV7-3 to TRBJ2-1, with 8 bases aligning to TRBD2. The CDR3 extends over 15 amino acids. V was pared by 2 bases and J by 7 bases, with 7 bases of the junction left unmatched. CDR1 is SGHTA and CDR2 is FQGTGA in the germline V gene. CDR3 protein: CASSLEAGAQNEQFF. The CDR3 nucleotides read TGTGCCAGCAGCTTAGAAGCGGGGGCCCAAAATGAGCAGTTCTTC.

The rearrangement uses TRBV29-1 and TRBJ1-1, with TRBD1 matching over 8 bases. The CDR3 loop spans 13 amino acids. V dropped 8 bases and J dropped 4; count of bases not matched to a gene: 9. Germline lookup yields CDR1 SQVTM and CDR2 ANQGSEA. In DNA, the CDR3 is TGCAGCATCTCGCAGGGGGCGGCCACTGAAGCTTTCTTT. It codes for CSISQGAATEAFF.